The 14 T cell receptor beta chains listed next were all sequenced from one sample in a study of T cells after yellow fever vaccination. TCRdb fed the 5' RACE reads into MiXCR, producing one record per CDR3 protein. The table records 70,000 or so distinct CDR3 sequences, about 7.3% of them present only once. Source: CD8+ T cells sorted from PBMCs, taken 10 to 11 days after the first yellow fever vaccination. These receptors were obtained from a man younger than 35 who received the YFV17D yellow fever vaccine.

This clonotype occurred many times. This chain uses TRBV12-3 or TRBV12-4 with TRBJ2-5, with 8 bases identical to TRBD1. The CDR3 length is 14 residues. V shed 6 bases and J 5 bases; nucleotides not matched to a gene: 8. CDR3 protein: CASSRGQAVETQYF. CDR3 coding DNA: TGTGCCAGCAGCCGGGGACAGGCCGTCGAGACCCAGTACTTC.

The CDR3 loop is CASSWTGRSYEQYF. In DNA form, the CDR3 reads TGTGCCAGCAGCTGGACCGGACGTTCCTACGAGCAGTACTTC. V is TRBV7-9 and J is TRBJ2-7; D is unresolved. Trimming stripped 4 bases from V and 1 base from J, with 11 bases between. This CDR3 is 14 amino acids long. The germline V gene has CDR1 SEHNR and CDR2 FQNEAQ (reference sequence). The full variable domain, rest sourced from reference TRBV7-9 and TRBJ2-7, is DTGVSQNPRHKITKRGQNVTFRCDPISEHNRLYWYRQTLGQGPEFLTYFQNEAQLEKSRLLSDRFSAERPKGSFSTLEIQRTEQGDSAMYLCASSWTGRSYEQYFGPGTRLTVT.

This clonotype was counted many times. As DNA, the CDR3 is TGTGCCAGCAGTTTCCGCACAGATACGCAGTATTTT. It translates to CASSFRTDTQYF. The J gene is TRBJ2-3, the V gene TRBV12-3 or TRBV12-4; unclear D gene. The CDR3 spans 12 residues. Trimming stripped 3 bases from V and 1 base from J, with 2 bases between.

The chain recombines TRBV7-3 with TRBJ2-2, with 9 bases aligning to TRBD2. The germline gives CDR1 SGHTA, CDR2 FQGTGA. The ends lost 4 bases at V and 1 base at J; junction bases unmatched: 4. The CDR3 consists of 16 residues. The CDR3 loop reads CASSSVAGENTGELFF. CDR3 DNA sequence: TGTGCCAGCAGCTCAGTAGCGGGGGAGAACACCGGGGAGCTGTTTTTT.

V gene TRBV2 combines with J gene TRBJ2-3, with TRBD2 identical over 9 bases. Germline V gives CDR1 SNHLY, CDR2 FYNNEI. The CDR3 extends over 16 amino acids. Germline trimming cut 6 bases from V and 3 bases from J; bases unmatched to any gene: 10. The CDR3 region has the DNA TGTGCCAGCAGAGGTTTAGCGGGGGCCAAGACAGATACGCAGTATTTT. Translated: CASRGLAGAKTDTQYF.

This clonotype has ten or more counts. V and J are TRBV20-1 and TRBJ1-1; D not resolved. Germline CDR1 and CDR2: DFQATT and SNEGSKA (reference sequence). This CDR3 region has 13 residues. The ends were cut back, 6 bases at V and 5 bases at J, with 16 bases in the middle. The CDR3 DNA sequence: TGCAGTGCCGAACGGGCAGACATTACTGAAGCTTTCTTT. Translation gives CSAERADITEAFF.

This clonotype was detected ten times or more. V is TRBV6-5 and J is TRBJ1-6, with D unclear. The CDR3 is made up of 14 amino acids. Between the trimmed V and J ends, which lost 5 bases and 3 bases, there was a span of 8 bases. In germline, CDR1 is MNHEY, CDR2 SVGAGI. CDR3 loop: CASSPGYYNSPLHF. The CDR3 DNA follows: TGTGCCAGCAGTCCCGGCTACTATAATTCACCCCTCCACTTT.

This clonotype has just a few counts. The chain recombines TRBV20-1 with TRBJ2-1; TRBD2 agrees at 12 bases. CDR1 and CDR2 from the germline V gene are DFQATT and SNEGSKA (reference sequence). V lost 5 bases, J lost 5 bases, and 10 bases stayed unmatched. This CDR3 is 16 amino acids long. The CDR3, as DNA: TGCAGTGCTGTCCCGGGACTAGCGGGTGCTAACAATGAGCAGTTCTTC. Its protein product is CSAVPGLAGANNEQFF.

This clonotype was seen only a few times. The rearrangement joins TRBV5-1 to TRBJ2-1; D is tentatively TRBD1 or TRBD2 (6 bases each). The ends were cut back, 0 bases at V and 2 bases at J, with 12 bases in the middle. Germline V gives CDR1 SGHRS, CDR2 YFSETQ. The CDR3 consists of 16 residues. CDR3 in DNA: TGCGCCAGCAGCTTGGAATGGGGGGCGACCTACAATGAGCAGTTCTTC. The encoded protein is CASSLEWGATYNEQFF.

This clonotype was found many times. V is TRBV27 and J is TRBJ1-1, with D possibly matching TRBD1 (6 bases). Trimming took 5 bases from V and 8 from J, leaving 21 bases between them. CDR1 MNHEY and CDR2 SMNVEV come from the germline V gene (reference sequence). The CDR3 is 15 residues long. Here the CDR3 DNA reads TGTGCCAGCAGTCTACGTACAGGGCTAAGGCAAGAAGCTTTCTTT. Protein: CASSLRTGLRQEAFF.

This clonotype was detected only a few times. The V gene is TRBV10-3, the J gene TRBJ2-1; 7 bases map to TRBD2. Germline CDR1 ENHRY, CDR2 SYGVKD. V lost 6 bases to trimming and J lost 7 bases; unmatched junction nucleotides: 12. The CDR3 sequence is 15 residues long. CDR3 in amino acids: CAIRTDGMGGNEQFF. The CDR3 DNA follows: TGTGCCATCAGGACGGACGGGATGGGGGGGAATGAGCAGTTCTTC.

The chain recombines TRBV20-1 with TRBJ2-1; 10 bases agree with TRBD2. The CDR3 runs 17 residues. V lost 3 bases, J lost 0 bases, and 8 bases stayed unmatched. Looked up from germline, CDR1 is DFQATT and CDR2 is SNEGSKA (reference sequence). CDR3 bases: TGCAGTGCTAGTACCAGCGGGGGGGCGTCCTCCTACAATGAGCAGTTCTTC. Its translation: CSASTSGGASSYNEQFF.

This sequence joins TRBV7-6 and TRBJ2-2, with a weak D call TRBD2 (6 bases). CDR1 and CDR2 (germline): SGHVS, FNYEAQ. The length of the CDR3 is 17 residues. The ends were cut back, 4 bases at V and 2 bases at J, with 17 bases in the middle. Here the CDR3 DNA reads TGTGCCAGCAGCTCATACCCCGGGGGACTTAACACCGGGGAGCTGTTTTTT. Its translation: CASSSYPGGLNTGELFF.

This clonotype was found many times. The V and J genes are TRBV6-1 and TRBJ1-2, with 11 bases matching TRBD1. Germline loops: CDR1 MNHNS, CDR2 SASEGT. CDR3 length equals 15 residues. V was clipped by 3 bases and J by 4 bases; unmatched bases: 4. The DNA for the CDR3 is TGTGCCAGCAGTGACGGACAGGGGGCGTCCTATGGCTACACCTTC. It encodes CASSDGQGASYGYTF.